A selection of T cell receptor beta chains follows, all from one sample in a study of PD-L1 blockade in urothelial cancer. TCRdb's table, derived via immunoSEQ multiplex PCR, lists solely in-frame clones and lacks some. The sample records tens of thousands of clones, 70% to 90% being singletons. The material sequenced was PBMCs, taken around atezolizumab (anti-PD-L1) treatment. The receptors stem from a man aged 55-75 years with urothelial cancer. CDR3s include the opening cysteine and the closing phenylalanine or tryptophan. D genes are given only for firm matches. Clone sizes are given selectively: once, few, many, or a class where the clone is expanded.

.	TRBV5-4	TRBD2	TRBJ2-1	TGTGCCAGCAGCGCAGCGACTAGCGGGGGGTACAATGAGCAGTTCTTC	CASSAATSGGYNEQFF
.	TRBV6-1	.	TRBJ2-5	TGTGCCAGCAGTGACCACAGGGCCCAGTACTTC	CASSDHRAQYF
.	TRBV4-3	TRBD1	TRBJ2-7	TGCGCCAGCAGTACGACAGGGATGAGCTACGAGCAGTACTTC	CASSTTGMSYEQYF
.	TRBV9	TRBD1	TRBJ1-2	TGTGCCAGCAGCCTCACAGGGGGCGATAACTATGGCTACACCTTC	CASSLTGGDNYGYTF
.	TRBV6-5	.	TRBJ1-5	TGTGCCAGCGGCTTGGGGGCTAGCAATCAGCCCCAGCATTTT	CASGLGASNQPQHF
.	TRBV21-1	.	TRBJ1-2	TGTGCCAGCAGCAATAAGTATAAAACCGGGACAGCGAACTATGGCTACACCTTC	CASSNKYKTGTANYGYTF
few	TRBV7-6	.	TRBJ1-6	TGTGCCAGCAGCCCCGGGGTGAATTCACCCCTCCACTTT	CASSPGVNSPLHF
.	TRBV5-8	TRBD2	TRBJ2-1	TGTGCCAGCAGCTTGGAGGAGCGGGGGGGTACTGAGCAGTTCTTC	CASSLEERGGTEQFF
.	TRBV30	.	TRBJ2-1	TGTGCCTGGAGTGCAGGACTGTACAATGAGCAGTTCTTC	CAWSAGLYNEQFF
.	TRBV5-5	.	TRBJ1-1	TGTGCCAGCAGCTTTAGCGTAGACACTGAAGCTTTCTTT	CASSFSVDTEAFF
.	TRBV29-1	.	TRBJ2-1	TGCAGCGTTGAGCGGACCTACAATGAGCAGTTCTTC	CSVERTYNEQFF
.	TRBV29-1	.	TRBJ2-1	TGCAGCGTTGCGGTAGACAATGAGCAGTTCTTC	CSVAVDNEQFF
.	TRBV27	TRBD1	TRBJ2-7	TGTGCCAGCAGAGACAGGGTGGACGAGCAGTACTTC	CASRDRVDEQYF
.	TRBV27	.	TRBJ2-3	TGTGCCAGTGCACGGGACACCCTCACAGATACGCAGTATTTT	CASARDTLTDTQYF
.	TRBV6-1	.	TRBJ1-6	TGTGCCAGCAGTGAAGTGGGTGGGAGAAGTGATTCACCCCTCCACTTT	CASSEVGGRSDSPLHF
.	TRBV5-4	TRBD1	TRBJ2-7	TGTGCCAGCAGCTTGGTAGGGACAGGTAACTACGAGCAGTACTTC	CASSLVGTGNYEQYF
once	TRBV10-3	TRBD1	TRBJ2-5	TGTGCCATCAGTGCGGTACAGGGGTTGGGAGAGACCCAGTACTTC	CAISAVQGLGETQYF
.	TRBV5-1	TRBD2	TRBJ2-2	TGCGCCAGCAGCTTGGTGGGACTAGCGGGGCAAAGAGGTTGGAACACCGGGGAGCTGTTTTTT	CASSLVGLAGQRGWNTGELFF
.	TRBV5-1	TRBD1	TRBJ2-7	TGCGCCAGCAGCTTCACCACCGGACAGGTGACCTCCTACGAGCAGTACTTC	CASSFTTGQVTSYEQYF
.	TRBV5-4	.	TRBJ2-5	TGTGCCAGCAGCTCTACGGCCGGGACATATGGGACCCAGTACTTC	CASSSTAGTYGTQYF
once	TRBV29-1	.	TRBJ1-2	TGCAGCGTTGAACACTATAACTATGGCTACACCTTC	CSVEHYNYGYTF
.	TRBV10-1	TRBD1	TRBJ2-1	TGCGCCAGCAGTGAGGGGGACAGGTACAATGAGCAGTTCTTC	CASSEGDRYNEQFF
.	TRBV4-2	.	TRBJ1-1	TGTGCCAGCAGCCAAGAAGGAAGGGGCAGTAATACTGAAGCTTTCTTT	CASSQEGRGSNTEAFF